The clone carrying this T cell receptor (beta chain) was recorded at least ten times. Antigen unknown. The sample comes from a study of metastatic and nonmetastatic thyroid tumors. Across the study: Patients with malignant and benign thyroid disease provided blood and tumor or nodule tissue, whose repertoires were compared.

Study-level findings and limits: TCR beta diversity was reportedly significantly higher in malignant thyroid tumors than benign nodules, in blood and tumor.

The authors' processing: For papillary thyroid cancer, a distant-metastasis classifier was constructed from CDR3 differences observed across clinicopathological groups. TCRdb re-clonotyped the PCR reads via MiXCR. TCRdb's processing, not the authors', yielded these V and J calls. The sample records about 59,000 clones, roughly 15% being singletons. Trimming stripped 0 bases from V and 0 bases from J, with 12 bases between. Germline assignment: CDR1 PRHDT and CDR2 FYEKMQ (reference sequence). CDR3 length: 17 residues. Thyroid surgery took place with no prior treatment in any patient. The sequenced material came from blood. This chain joins TRBV13 and TRBJ1-3, with D tentatively TRBD1 (6 bases). The clonotype was recovered from a male donor with papillary thyroid cancer or a benign thyroid nodule (not recorded which). Some clones in this sample may be carry-over from other donors' samples. CDR3 DNA sequence: TGTGCCAGCAGCTTAGGGGACAGAAAGAACTCTGGAAACACCATATATTTT. Its translation: CASSLGDRKNSGNTIYF.